This TCR beta chain comes out of a study of T cell clonality in common variable immunodeficiency. This clone occurred many times. The missing CDR3 end, 3 residues past where the read stops, is filled in from the germline J gene. Method: immunoSEQ multiplex PCR; TCRdb's copy keeps in-frame clones and lacks some. The sample presents tens of thousands of clones, none singletons. The ends lost 2 bases at V and 6 bases at J; junction bases unmatched: 7. Germline CDR1 reads MNHNS; CDR2 reads SASEGT. The CDR3 is 15 residues long. This clonotype originated in a person aged 18 to 75 in good health. V and J are TRBV6-1 and TRBJ2-7; 10 bases are a match to TRBD2. What was sequenced was peripheral blood mononuclear cells. CDR3 sequence reads: CASSEMGLALGEQYF. CDR3 bases read: TGTGCCAGCAGTGAAATGGGACTAGCGTTGGGCGAG.